One and the same sample provided the 8 T cell receptor beta chains below, sequenced in a study of T cells after yellow fever vaccination. TCRdb called the 5' RACE reads again in MiXCR, with one record for every CDR3 protein. The sample shows 300,000 or so distinct CDR3 sequences, around 13% of them seen only once. The material sequenced was CD4+ T cells sorted from PBMCs, taken 45 days after the yellow fever booster vaccination. Receptors were obtained from a young man who received the YFV17D yellow fever vaccine.

The V and J genes are TRBV3-1 and TRBJ2-7; D might be TRBD2 (6 bases). The CDR3 sequence is 14 residues long. Per the germline V gene, CDR1 is LGHDT and CDR2 is YNNKEL (reference sequence). The V gene lost 4 bases and the J gene lost 6 bases, with 16 bases spanning the gap. CDR3 residues: CASSLRGSRAEQYF. In nucleotides, the CDR3 is TGTGCCAGCAGCCTCCGGGGGAGTAGGGCCGAGCAGTACTTC.

The chain is built from TRBV29-1 and TRBJ2-7; 11 bases agree with TRBD1. The CDR3 runs to 13 residues. The germline gives CDR1 SQVTM, CDR2 ANQGSEA. V lost 5 bases and J lost 3; bases outside the gene matches: 3. The CDR3 DNA reads TGCAGCGTTTTTGGGACAGGGGGCTACGAGCAGTACTTC. This codes for CSVFGTGGYEQYF.

In its sample, this clonotype was seen a few times. J is TRBJ1-1 and V is TRBV13, with TRBD1 matching over 8 bases. The trim removed 5 bases at V and 0 bases at J, leaving 8 bases unmatched. The V gene's germline CDR1 is PRHDT and CDR2 FYEKMQ (reference sequence). CDR3 length: 16 amino acids. CDR3 DNA: TGTGCCAGCAGCCAGCGGACAGGGCCCATGAACACTGAAGCTTTCTTT. Amino acid sequence: CASSQRTGPMNTEAFF.

In this sample, this clonotype turned up a few times. The chain recombines TRBV12-3 or TRBV12-4 with TRBJ2-7; a possible D gene is TRBD1 (6 bases). This CDR3 spans 14 amino acids. The ends were cut back, 4 bases at V and 3 bases at J, with 13 bases in the middle. The CDR3 reads CASSSEDRLYEQYF. Written as DNA, the CDR3 is TGTGCCAGCAGTTCGGAGGACAGACTCTACGAGCAGTACTTC.

V and J are TRBV7-2 and TRBJ2-1; a possible D gene is TRBD2 (7 bases). Germline CDR1 SGHTA, CDR2 FQGNSA. V was trimmed by 5 bases and J by 3 bases, leaving 17 bases between them. CDR3 length equals 16 residues. The CDR3 sequence: CASSRGGGQVYNEQFF. DNA of the CDR3: TGTGCCAGCAGCCGAGGGGGGGGGCAGGTCTACAATGAGCAGTTCTTC. The whole variable domain, filled in from reference TRBV7-2 and TRBJ2-1, reads GAGVSQSPSNKVTEKGKDVELRCDPISGHTALYWYRQSLGQGLEFLIYFQGNSAPDKSGLPSDRFSAERTGGSVSTLTIQRTQQEDSAVYLCASSRGGGQVYNEQFFGPGTRLTVL.

The chain carries TRBV12-3 or TRBV12-4 and TRBJ1-4; no firm D call. V lost 1 base, J lost 8 bases, and 11 bases lay in between. CDR3 length: 14 residues. The CDR3, as DNA: TGTGCCAGCAGTTTAGTGGGTGGACGGGAAAAACTGTTTTTT. It specifies CASSLVGGREKLFF.

V and J are TRBV6-2 or TRBV6-3 and TRBJ2-7; D uncertain. V shed 8 bases and J shed 4 bases, with 9 bases lying between them. CDR3 length: 11 residues. The germline gives CDR1 MNHEY, CDR2 SVGEGT. DNA for the CDR3: TGTGCCAGCGGAGAAGGGTACGAGCAGTACTTC. As protein: CASGEGYEQYF.

This clonotype came up a few times. The chain carries TRBV7-2 and TRBJ2-7; possibly TRBD2 for D (5 bases). The CDR3 length is 14 residues. Germline values: CDR1 SGHTA, CDR2 FQGNSA. V lost 4 bases, J lost 2 bases, and 12 bases lay in between. The chain's CDR3 is CASSSVGGTYEQYF. CDR3 sequence (DNA): TGTGCCAGCAGCTCCGTTGGAGGAACCTACGAGCAGTACTTC.